This record concerns one T cell receptor (beta chain) sequence. Its antigen is undetermined. Amplification by 5'RACE using constant-segment primers produced TCR alpha and TCR beta cDNA libraries that carried sample barcodes and UMIs. Via MiXCR, TCRdb re-called the 5' RACE reads, giving one row per CDR3 protein. This table holds about 210,000 distinct CDR3 sequences, about 10% found once. This sample is drawn from a study of T-cell memory formation after mild COVID-19. The CDR3 runs 14 residues. Trimming shortened V by 5 bases and J by 5 bases, and 16 bases separated the two germline ends. Germline V gene data show CDR1 as KGHSH and CDR2 as LQKENI. General study points: Mainly CM and EM harbored the contracting CD4+ clones; mainly EMRA harbored the CD8+ ones. Pre-infection memory carried some responding clones, suggesting that cross-reactive memory joined. A second wave expanding day 15 to 37 was CD4+-biased; contracting clones were balanced.

The TCR originated in a man aged 18 to 29 who had mild COVID-19 (a few samples of this study predate the infection). Cell type and time point are not known. The chain employs TRBV18 and TRBJ2-7, with D possibly matching TRBD2 (6 bases). Material: PBMCs or a T cell subset sorted from them (not recorded which). The CDR3 DNA reads TGTGCCAGCTCAATTACAGGAGGGGTCAACGAGCAGTACTTC. Translated: CASSITGGVNEQYF.